These 30 T cell receptor beta chains were all obtained from the same sample, sequenced in a study of Graves' ophthalmopathy and Graves' hyperthyroidism. RNA served as the template for amplifying TCR beta CDR3 regions. RT-PCR with HTBI primers came first, then second-round multiplex PCR. Using its own MiXCR run on the multiplex PCR reads, TCRdb lists one record per CDR3 protein. The sample shows around 670,000 distinct CDR3 sequences, 40% of them seen only once. Sequencing was performed on peripheral blood. The source of these receptors is an adult man with Graves' ophthalmopathy.

This clonotype was observed at least ten times. This chain joins TRBV19 and TRBJ1-2; a weak D match, TRBD1 (6 bases). Germline CDR1 is LNHDA and CDR2 is SQIVND (reference sequence). The germline V and J ends were trimmed by 4 bases and 4 bases, with 16 bases remaining between them. There are 15 residues in the CDR3. The CDR3 DNA is TGTGCCAGTAGTAGAAGACAGGTCGGGGGCTATGGCTACACCTTC. As protein: CASSRRQVGGYGYTF.

The chain carries TRBV29-1 and TRBJ2-6; D gene ambiguous. The CDR3 consists of 14 residues. CDR1 is SQVTM, CDR2 ANQGSEA, per germline. Trimming took off 8 bases at V and 4 bases at J, with 15 bases between the two ends. This CDR3 reads CSQATRAGANVLTF. The CDR3 DNA reads TGCAGCCAAGCGACCCGCGCAGGGGCCAACGTCCTGACTTTC. Full variable domain (missing parts from reference TRBV29-1 and TRBJ2-6): SAVISQKPSRDICQRGTSLTIQCQVDSQVTMMFWYRQQPGQSLTLIATANQGSEATYESGFVIDKFPISRPNLTFSTLTVSNMSPEDSSIYLCSQATRAGANVLTFGAGSRLTVL.

Points on this clonotype: A much larger clonotype is one base distant, so this may be a read error. The chain joins TRBV5-1 to TRBJ1-3; the D is unclear. CDR1 SGHRS and CDR2 YFSETQ come from the germline V gene. The CDR3 has 16 amino acids. The germline V and J ends were trimmed by 7 bases and 4 bases, with 21 bases remaining between them. As DNA, the CDR3 is TGCGCCAGCGGCCCCGACTTGACTCGGACCGGAAACACCATATATTTT. It yields the protein CASGPDLTRTGNTIYF.

This clonotype was detected ten times or more. CDR3 loop: CASSARASGYYEQYF. In DNA form, the CDR3 reads TGTGCCAGCAGCGCAAGGGCTAGTGGGTACTACGAGCAGTACTTC. The rearrangement joins TRBV7-9 to TRBJ2-7; D is ambiguous. Germline lookup yields CDR1 SEHNR and CDR2 FQNEAQ (reference sequence). This CDR3 comprises 15 residues. V was cut by 5 bases and J by 3 bases, with 17 bases left in between.

This rearrangement joins TRBV10-3 to TRBJ1-2; D unresolved. Trimming took off 5 bases at V and 2 bases at J, with 6 bases between the two ends. The V gene's germline CDR1 is ENHRY and CDR2 SYGVKD. This CDR3 comprises 12 residues. CDR3 in DNA: TGTGCCATCAGTACGCAGAACTATGGCTACACCTTC. Translated, it gives CAISTQNYGYTF.

This chain connects TRBV25-1 to TRBJ1-5, with D unresolved. The CDR3 length is 16 residues. Between the trimmed V and J ends, which lost 5 bases and 4 bases, there was a span of 18 bases. The V gene's germline CDR1 is MGHDK and CDR2 SYGVNS. For the CDR3, the DNA is TGTGCCAGCAGTCCACACTCGGGGAGGGCGAATCAGCCCCAGCATTTT. Protein sequence: CASSPHSGRANQPQHF.

V is TRBV28 and J is TRBJ2-7, with 7 bases identical to TRBD2. Germline V gene lookup returns CDR1 MDHEN and CDR2 SYDVKM. The CDR3 runs 17 residues. The ends lost 5 bases at V and 4 bases at J; junction bases unmatched: 17. CDR3 bases: TGTGCCAGCAGTCCTAAACCCCCCCTAGCGGCAAAATACGAGCAGTACTTC. Its protein is CASSPKPPLAAKYEQYF.

In nucleotides, the CDR3 is TGCAGCGTCGACCCGGGACAGCCGGGAACTGAAGCTTTCTTT. It specifies CSVDPGQPGTEAFF. The rearrangement uses TRBV29-1 and TRBJ1-1; 7 nucleotides align to TRBD1. Germline CDR1 reads SQVTM; CDR2 reads ANQGSEA. With V trimmed by 6 bases and J by 5 bases, 12 bases remained unmatched. This CDR3 region has 14 residues.

As DNA, the CDR3 is TGTGCCAGCAGCTTAGAAACTGAGCCCCAGCATTTT. Translating gives CASSLETEPQHF. The gene calls are TRBV7-6 and TRBJ1-5; no reliable D call. The CDR3 spans 12 residues. Trimming cost V 1 base and J 8 bases, with 6 bases left between them. In germline, CDR1 is SGHVS, CDR2 FNYEAQ.

The V call is TRBV29-1, the J call TRBJ1-2, with D unclear. Germline V CDR1 and CDR2: SQVTM, ANQGSEA. The CDR3 has 13 amino acids. Trimming shortened V by 2 bases and J by 2 bases, and 9 bases separated the two germline ends. The CDR3 is CSVESGGNYGYTF. CDR3 DNA: TGCAGCGTTGAATCAGGAGGGAACTATGGCTACACCTTC.

This clonotype occurred a few times. The V and J genes are TRBV19 and TRBJ2-5; D may be TRBD2 (6 bases). V lost 3 bases and J 0 bases, leaving 11 bases between the germline ends. The germline gives CDR1 LNHDA, CDR2 SQIVND (reference sequence). CDR3 size: 15 residues. CDR3 nucleotides: TGTGCCAGTAGTATGGACTATCCCTACCAAGAGACCCAGTACTTC. Its translation: CASSMDYPYQETQYF.

This clonotype was observed at least ten times. The rearrangement links TRBV20-1 to TRBJ1-6; D call uncertain. With 3 bases removed from V and 9 bases from J, the gap between germline ends came to 9 bases. Germline V gene lookup returns CDR1 DFQATT and CDR2 SNEGSKA (reference sequence). The CDR3 spans 12 residues. The CDR3 bases are TGCAGTGCTAGGGGGTGGTCTTCACCCCTCCACTTT. It encodes CSARGWSSPLHF.

The chain links TRBV10-3 to TRBJ1-5; D unresolved. This CDR3 spans 15 amino acids. Germline CDR1 reads ENHRY; CDR2 reads SYGVKD. Trimming cost V 3 bases and J 6 bases, with 15 bases left between them. CDR3 sequence (DNA): TGTGCCATCAGTGACGGAAACTCGCGGGCTCAGCCCCAGCATTTT. This translates into CAISDGNSRAQPQHF.

There are a few counts of this clonotype. The rearrangement links TRBV11-2 to TRBJ1-1, with 9 bases fitting TRBD1. The germline V gene encodes CDR1 SGHAT and CDR2 FQNNGV. The V and J ends lost 6 bases and 4 bases, in that order; junction bases with no gene match: 3. This CDR3 has 13 amino acids. This CDR3 is CASRNRGRTEAFF. CDR3 nucleotides: TGTGCCAGCAGGAACAGGGGGCGCACTGAAGCTTTCTTT.

This clonotype was seen ten or more times. The chain joins TRBV20-1 to TRBJ2-5; D possibly matches TRBD1 or TRBD2 (5 bases each). CDR1 and CDR2 from the germline V gene are DFQATT and SNEGSKA (reference sequence). Trimming cost V 0 bases and J 7 bases, with 18 bases left between them. This CDR3 has 15 amino acids. The CDR3 region has the DNA TGCAGTGCTAGAGAGTTCCGGGGCCCCGAGCGGACCCAGTACTTC. This encodes CSAREFRGPERTQYF.

About this clonotype: The missing conserved phenylalanine or tryptophan at the end of this CDR3 makes a read error likely. This chain connects TRBV7-9 to TRBJ1-5; D remains unclear. CDR3 length: 14 amino acids. V shed 5 bases and J shed 9 bases, with 17 bases lying between them. Per the germline V gene, CDR1 is SEHNR and CDR2 is FQNEAQ (reference sequence). The CDR3 sequence: CASSVYKGWGPQHL. CDR3 DNA: TGTGCCAGCAGCGTATATAAGGGCTGGGGGCCCCAGCATCTT.

The chain links TRBV12-3 or TRBV12-4 to TRBJ2-5, with a weak D call TRBD2 (6 bases). The CDR3 length is 15 residues. V shed 6 bases and J shed 2 bases, with 16 bases lying between them. CDR3 sequence: CASSLSMGGQETQYF. The CDR3 DNA reads TGTGCCAGCAGCTTATCAATGGGGGGACAAGAGACCCAGTACTTC.

This sequence joins TRBV25-1 and TRBJ2-5; 7 bases fit TRBD2. Germline CDR1 reads MGHDK; CDR2 reads SYGVNS. Losses at the gene ends were 3 bases for V and 3 bases for J; bases not matched to a gene: 10. This CDR3 contains 16 residues. CDR3 in DNA: TGTGCCAGCAGTGATAGTGCCGGGCTAGCGGAAGAGACCCAGTACTTC. Translated: CASSDSAGLAEETQYF.

This clonotype showed up many times. This chain uses TRBV7-7 with TRBJ2-5; the match to TRBD2 covers 8 bases. CDR1 SSHAT and CDR2 FNYEAQ come from the germline V gene (reference sequence). J was trimmed by 3 bases and V by 5 bases; bases with no gene match: 17. The CDR3 sequence is 18 residues long. CDR3 in DNA: TGTGCCAGCAGCCGCCGACTAGCGAGCGTCCTGGGGAAAGAGACCCAGTACTTC. Protein sequence: CASSRRLASVLGKETQYF.

This chain uses TRBV11-2 with TRBJ2-5; 10 bases match TRBD2. V shed 5 bases, J shed 2 bases, and the junction held 8 bases outside the gene matches. This CDR3 is 16 amino acids long. Germline CDR1 and CDR2: SGHAT and FQNNGV. The CDR3 nucleotides read TGTGCCAGCAGCCAATTGGGACTAGCGAAGCAAGAGACCCAGTACTTC. It encodes CASSQLGLAKQETQYF.

Concerning this clonotype itself: At one of its ends the junction is not consistent with the germline gene, which may arise from a read error. The chain uses TRBV7-2 and TRBJ1-6; maybe TRBD1 (6 bases). The CDR3 has 16 amino acids. Germline V gene data show CDR1 as SGHTA and CDR2 as FQGNSA. CDR3 bases: TGTGCCAGCAGCGGACCGGGGGCGCCCGGTGGGTCACCCCCCCACTTT. Translation gives CASSGPGAPGGSPPHF.

The V call is TRBV25-1, the J call TRBJ1-2, with D perhaps TRBD1 (6 bases). The CDR3 is 13 residues long. The ends were cut back, 6 bases at V and 10 bases at J, with 18 bases in the middle. The germline CDR1 and CDR2 sequences are MGHDK and SYGVNS. The CDR3 loop is CASRPDRSSYYTF. The CDR3 nucleotides read TGTGCCAGCAGGCCGGACAGAAGCTCCTACTACACCTTC.

This chain joins TRBV20-1 and TRBJ1-2; D unclear. The CDR3 is made up of 15 amino acids. V lost 6 bases to trimming and J lost 0 bases, with 17 bases between them. The V gene's germline CDR1 is DFQATT and CDR2 SNEGSKA (reference sequence). CDR3 residues: CSAPDPVRANYGYTF. The CDR3 nucleotides are TGCAGTGCGCCAGACCCGGTCAGAGCTAACTATGGCTACACCTTC.

This clonotype appeared many times. The chain recombines TRBV2 with TRBJ1-1, with 9 bases matching TRBD1. Germline loops: CDR1 SNHLY, CDR2 FYNNEI. This CDR3 is built from 14 residues. V shed 7 bases and J 3 bases; nucleotides not matched to a gene: 6. DNA for the CDR3: TGTGCCAGCAACCAACAGGGGGCCTACACTGAAGCTTTCTTT. Its protein is CASNQQGAYTEAFF.

This chain links TRBV10-3 with TRBJ1-5; D might be TRBD1 (5 bases). The germline gives CDR1 ENHRY, CDR2 SYGVKD. This CDR3 is built from 13 residues. V was pared by 0 bases and J by 11 bases, with 11 bases between. This CDR3 is CAISESRQQAQHF. DNA for the CDR3: TGTGCCATCAGTGAGTCCCGACAGCAGGCCCAGCATTTT.

The count of this clonotype is one. Since a much larger clone is just one base distant, this may be a read error. This sequence joins TRBV10-3 and TRBJ2-7; D is perhaps TRBD1 (5 bases). CDR1 and CDR2 from the germline V gene are ENHRY and SYGVKD. This CDR3 region has 13 residues. The CDR3 DNA reads TGTGCCAGCAGTTTGCAGGGATCACTGAAGCAGCACTTC. Its protein product is CASSLQGSLKQHF.

This clonotype was seen a handful of times. The chain employs TRBV5-4 and TRBJ2-5; a possible D gene is TRBD2 (6 bases). V lost 7 bases and J lost 2, with 15 bases in between. CDR3 length: 14 residues. CDR1 is SGHNT and CDR2 is YYREEE in the germline V gene (reference sequence). The CDR3 bases are TGTGCCAGCGGACTACTCAGGGCGCAAGAGACCCAGTACTTC. Its translation is CASGLLRAQETQYF.

The chain joins TRBV29-1 to TRBJ2-7, with 9 bases lining up with TRBD1. The germline V gene has CDR1 SQVTM and CDR2 ANQGSEA. V lost 5 bases, J lost 0 bases, and 8 bases stayed unmatched. The CDR3 has 15 residues. As DNA, the CDR3 is TGCAGCGTTAAATATGACAGGGGGTACTCCTACGAGCAGTACTTC. It encodes CSVKYDRGYSYEQYF.

The chain links TRBV4-1 to TRBJ1-6; D ambiguous. There are 11 residues in the CDR3. Trimming removed 0 bases at V and 14 bases at J, with 5 bases between. CDR1 and CDR2 from the germline V gene are MGHRA and YSYEKL. CDR3 coding DNA: TGCGCCAGCAGCCAAGATGGTACCCTCCACTTT. It is translated as CASSQDGTLHF.

The chain has TRBV7-9 and TRBJ1-1; unclear D gene. The V end lost 4 bases, the J end lost 4 bases, and 13 bases lay between the germline ends. The CDR3 sequence is 14 residues long. Germline CDR1 is SEHNR and CDR2 is FQNEAQ (reference sequence). CDR3 coding DNA: TGTGCCAGCAGCTCCGGCCTCCGGGTCACTGAAGCTTTCTTT. Amino acid sequence: CASSSGLRVTEAFF.